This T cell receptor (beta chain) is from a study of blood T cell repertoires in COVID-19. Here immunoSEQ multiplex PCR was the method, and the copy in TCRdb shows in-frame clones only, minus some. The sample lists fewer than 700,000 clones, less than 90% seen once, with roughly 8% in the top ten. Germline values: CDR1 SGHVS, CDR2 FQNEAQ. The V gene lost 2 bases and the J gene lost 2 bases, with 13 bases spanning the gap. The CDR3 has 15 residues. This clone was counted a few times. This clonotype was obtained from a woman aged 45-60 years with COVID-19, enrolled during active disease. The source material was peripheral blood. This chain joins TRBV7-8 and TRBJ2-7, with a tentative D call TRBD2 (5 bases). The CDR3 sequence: CASSLRGLTTYEQYF. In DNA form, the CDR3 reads TGTGCCAGCAGCTTAAGAGGGCTCACCACCTACGAGCAGTACTTC. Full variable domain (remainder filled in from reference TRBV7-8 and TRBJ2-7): GAGVSQSPRYKVAKRGQDVALRCDPISGHVSLFWYQQALGQGPEFLTYFQNEAQLDKSGLPSDRFFAERPEGSVSTLKIQRTQQEDSAVYLCASSLRGLTTYEQYFGPGTRLTVT.